Listed here is a single TCR beta chain. Its antigen is still unknown. The sample holds other DNA sequences that translate to the same CDR3. The assay was immunoSEQ multiplex PCR, and TCRdb's table has in-frame clones only and misses some. The table lists about 2 million clones, 95% of them singletons. This sample is part of a study of shared clonotypes between healthy human individuals. Overall study results and limits: Rarefaction revealed incomplete sorted-subset sequencing despite large depth. Researchers found naive subsets generally carried larger estimated richness than memory subsets. For naive CD4 cells, around 5% of clonotypes were shared across a handful of donors. The study drew on few donors, limiting represented genetic and exposure-history diversity.

Trimming shortened V by 5 bases and J by 0 bases, and 7 bases separated the two germline ends. The CDR3 totals 13 residues. Germline CDR1 and CDR2: SGDLS and YYNGEE. J is TRBJ2-3 and V is TRBV9, with D hard to call. The specimen sequenced was naive CD4+ T cells sorted from blood. Subset reported: CD45RA+ positively selected. This clonotype was obtained from a young man in good health. The CDR3 loop reads CASRRGSTDTQYF. The DNA of the CDR3 is TGTGCCAGCAGAAGAGGAAGCACAGATACGCAGTATTTT.